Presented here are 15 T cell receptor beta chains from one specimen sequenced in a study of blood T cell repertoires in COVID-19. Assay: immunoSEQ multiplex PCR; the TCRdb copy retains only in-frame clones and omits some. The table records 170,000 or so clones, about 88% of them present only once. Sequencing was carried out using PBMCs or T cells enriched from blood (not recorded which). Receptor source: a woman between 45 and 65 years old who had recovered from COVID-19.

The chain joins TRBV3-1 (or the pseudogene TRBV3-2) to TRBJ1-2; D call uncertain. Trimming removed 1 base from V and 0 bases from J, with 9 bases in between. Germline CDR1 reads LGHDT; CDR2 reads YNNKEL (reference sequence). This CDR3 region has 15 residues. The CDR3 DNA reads TGTGCCAGCAGCCAAGTCGGGGAGACTAACTATGGCTACACCTTC. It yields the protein CASSQVGETNYGYTF.

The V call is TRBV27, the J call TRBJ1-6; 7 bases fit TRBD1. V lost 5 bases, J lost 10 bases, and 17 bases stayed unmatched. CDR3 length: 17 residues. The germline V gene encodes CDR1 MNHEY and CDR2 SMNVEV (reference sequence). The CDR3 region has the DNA TGTGCCAGCAGTCCCCGAAGACAGGGCTCGGGGGACTCACCCCTCCACTTT. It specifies CASSPRRQGSGDSPLHF.

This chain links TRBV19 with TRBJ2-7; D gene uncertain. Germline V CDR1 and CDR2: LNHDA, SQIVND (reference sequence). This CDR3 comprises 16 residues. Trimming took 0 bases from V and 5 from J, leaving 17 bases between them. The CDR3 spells CASSIDLSLTVHEQYF. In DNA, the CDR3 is TGTGCCAGTAGTATAGATCTTAGCCTTACGGTCCACGAGCAGTACTTC. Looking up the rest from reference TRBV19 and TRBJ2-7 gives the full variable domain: DGGITQSPKYLFRKEGQNVTLSCEQNLNHDAMYWYRQDPGQGLRLIYYSQIVNDFQKGDIAEGYSVSREKKESFPLTVTSAQKNPTAFYLCASSIDLSLTVHEQYFGPGTRLTVT.

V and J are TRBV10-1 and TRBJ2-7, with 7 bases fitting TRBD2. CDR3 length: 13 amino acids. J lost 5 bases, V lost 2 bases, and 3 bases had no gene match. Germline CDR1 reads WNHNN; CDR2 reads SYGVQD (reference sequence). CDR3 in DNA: TGCGCCAGCAGTGAGCGGGCGGGGGACGAGCAGTACTTC. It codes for CASSERAGDEQYF.

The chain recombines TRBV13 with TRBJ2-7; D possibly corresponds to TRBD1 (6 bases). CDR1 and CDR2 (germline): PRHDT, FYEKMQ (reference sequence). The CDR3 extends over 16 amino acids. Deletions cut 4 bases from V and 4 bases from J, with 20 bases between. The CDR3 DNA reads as TGTGCCAGCAGCTCCGCGGACCAGGGGCGCTTTTACGAGCAGTACTTC. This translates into CASSSADQGRFYEQYF.

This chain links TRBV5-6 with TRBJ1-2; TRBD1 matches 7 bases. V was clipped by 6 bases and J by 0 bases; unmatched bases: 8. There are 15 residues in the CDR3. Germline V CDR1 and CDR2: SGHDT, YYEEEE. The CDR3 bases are TGTGCCAGCAAAGCCCGGGACAGATCTAACTATGGCTACACCTTC. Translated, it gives CASKARDRSNYGYTF.

This chain's CDR3 is CASSLAAGAEETQYF. The CDR3 nucleotides read TGCGCCAGCAGCTTGGCGGCAGGGGCGGAGGAGACCCAGTACTTC. The genes are TRBV5-1 and TRBJ2-5; TRBD1 is a possible D gene (6 bases). The V gene lost 0 bases and the J gene lost 5 bases, with 14 bases spanning the gap. From germline, CDR1 is SGHRS and CDR2 YFSETQ. The CDR3 length is 15 residues.

Written as DNA, the CDR3 is TGTGCCAGCAGCCAGGTTAGGACTAGCGGGAGGAAATACGAGCAGTACTTC. Translation gives CASSQVRTSGRKYEQYF. The V call is TRBV3-1 (or the pseudogene TRBV3-2), the J call TRBJ2-7; TRBD2 agrees at 14 bases. The CDR3 runs to 17 residues. The germline CDR1 and CDR2 sequences are LGHDT and YNNKEL (reference sequence). Trimming took 3 bases from V and 4 from J; bases not matched to a gene: 8.

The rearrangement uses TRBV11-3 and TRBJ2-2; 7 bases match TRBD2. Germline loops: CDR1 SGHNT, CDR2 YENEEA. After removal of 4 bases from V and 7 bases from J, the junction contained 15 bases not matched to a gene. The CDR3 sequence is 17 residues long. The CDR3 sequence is CASSSPFFGGVNGELFF. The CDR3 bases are TGTGCCAGCAGCTCCCCGTTTTTTGGGGGGGTGAACGGGGAGCTGTTTTTT.

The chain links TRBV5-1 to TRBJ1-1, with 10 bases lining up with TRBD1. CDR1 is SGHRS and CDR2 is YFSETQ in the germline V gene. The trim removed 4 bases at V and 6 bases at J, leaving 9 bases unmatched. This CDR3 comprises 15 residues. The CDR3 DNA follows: TGCGCCAGCAGCACCGACAGGGGGCTTGGCGCTGAAGCTTTCTTT. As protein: CASSTDRGLGAEAFF.

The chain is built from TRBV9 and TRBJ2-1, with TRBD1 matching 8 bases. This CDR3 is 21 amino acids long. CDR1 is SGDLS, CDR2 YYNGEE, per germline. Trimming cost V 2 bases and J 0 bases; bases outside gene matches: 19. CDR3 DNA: TGTGCCAGCAGCGTTGGCACCAGGGGGCGCCAATCGGTCAGCTCCTACAATGAGCAGTTCTTC. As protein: CASSVGTRGRQSVSSYNEQFF.

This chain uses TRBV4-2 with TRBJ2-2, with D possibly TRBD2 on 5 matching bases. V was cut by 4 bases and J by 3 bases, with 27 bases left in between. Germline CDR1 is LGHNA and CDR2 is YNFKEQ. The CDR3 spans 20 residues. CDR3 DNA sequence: TGTGCCAGCAGCCGGTTTAAGAGGGCAACCGGCCCGATGGACACCGGGGAGCTGTTTTTT. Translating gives CASSRFKRATGPMDTGELFF.

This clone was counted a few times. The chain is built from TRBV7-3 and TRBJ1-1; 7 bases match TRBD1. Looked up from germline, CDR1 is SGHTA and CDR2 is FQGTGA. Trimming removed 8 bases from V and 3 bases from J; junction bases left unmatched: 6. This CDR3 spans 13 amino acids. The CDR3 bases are TGTGCCAGCGGAACCCAGGGGGACACTGAAGCTTTCTTT. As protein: CASGTQGDTEAFF. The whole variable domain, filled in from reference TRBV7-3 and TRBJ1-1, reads GAGVSQTPSNKVTEKGKYVELRCDPISGHTALYWYRQSLGQGPEFLIYFQGTGAADDSGLPNDRFFAVRPEGSVSTLKIQRTERGDSAVYLCASGTQGDTEAFFGQGTRLTVV.

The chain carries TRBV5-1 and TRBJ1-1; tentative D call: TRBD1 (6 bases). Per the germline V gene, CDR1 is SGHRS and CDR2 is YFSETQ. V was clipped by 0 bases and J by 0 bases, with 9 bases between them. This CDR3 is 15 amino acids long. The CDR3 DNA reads TGCGCCAGCAGCTTGGCGGGGGGGCTGAACACTGAAGCTTTCTTT. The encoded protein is CASSLAGGLNTEAFF.

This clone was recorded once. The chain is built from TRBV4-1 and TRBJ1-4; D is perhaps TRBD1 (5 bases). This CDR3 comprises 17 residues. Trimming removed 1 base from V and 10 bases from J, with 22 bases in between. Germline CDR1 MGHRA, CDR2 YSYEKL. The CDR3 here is CASSQARAGLIGGKLFF. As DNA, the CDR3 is TGCGCCAGCAGCCAAGCTAGGGCGGGACTAATTGGGGGAAAACTGTTTTTT.